Below are 26 T cell receptor beta chains sequenced from a single sample in a study of siplizumab effects on memory and regulatory T cells. Method: immunoSEQ multiplex PCR; TCRdb's copy keeps in-frame clones and lacks some. The sample yields over 85,000 clones, about 94% seen once. Sequencing was carried out using non-Treg CD4+ T cells sorted from blood. These receptor sequences come from a human donor in good health.

The J gene is TRBJ1-3, the V gene TRBV5-1, with D maybe TRBD1 (5 bases). With 0 bases removed from V and 3 bases from J, the gap between germline ends came to 10 bases. The CDR3 sequence is 15 residues long. The germline V gene encodes CDR1 SGHRS and CDR2 YFSETQ. CDR3 region: CASSLAQGGGNTIYF. CDR3 bases: TGCGCCAGCAGCTTGGCCCAGGGCGGTGGAAACACCATATATTTT.

This rearrangement joins TRBV29-1 to TRBJ2-1; perhaps D is TRBD1 or TRBD2 (8 bases each). This CDR3 is 14 amino acids long. The germline V and J ends were trimmed by 7 bases and 5 bases, with 18 bases remaining between them. CDR1 and CDR2 (germline): SQVTM, ANQGSEA. CDR3 region: CSGRGGRGHNEQFF. The CDR3, as DNA: TGCAGCGGCCGGGGGGGCAGGGGGCACAATGAGCAGTTCTTC.

Comments on this clone: This sample includes further DNA sequences coding for the same CDR3. CDR3 in amino acids: CASSVGTSGTDTQYF. In DNA, the CDR3 is TGTGCCAGCAGCGTCGGGACTAGCGGCACAGATACGCAGTATTTT. The rearrangement links TRBV9 to TRBJ2-3, with 10 bases aligning to TRBD2. There are 15 residues in the CDR3. Unmatched junction bases numbered 1, after V lost 2 bases and J lost 1 base. Per germline, CDR1 SGDLS and CDR2 YYNGEE.

The genes are TRBV6-1 and TRBJ2-7; D is uncertain. The CDR3 runs 13 residues. CDR1 MNHNS and CDR2 SASEGT come from the germline V gene. Trimming cost V 2 bases and J 6 bases, with 11 bases left between them. CDR3 in amino acids: CASSERQMVEQYF. The CDR3 DNA follows: TGTGCCAGCAGTGAACGTCAAATGGTCGAGCAGTACTTC.

The V and J genes are TRBV7-3 and TRBJ2-1; D may be TRBD1 (5 bases). Deletions cut 6 bases from V and 3 bases from J, with 9 bases between. The germline gives CDR1 SGHTA, CDR2 FQGTGA. This CDR3 region has 13 residues. The CDR3 DNA is TGTGCCAGCAGTTCTCAGGGCTACAATGAGCAGTTCTTC. Its protein product is CASSSQGYNEQFF.

The chain combines TRBV30 with TRBJ2-7, with 7 bases identical to TRBD1. Germline loops: CDR1 GTSNPN, CDR2 SVGIG (reference sequence). V was clipped by 1 base and J by 0 bases; unmatched bases: 9. This CDR3 spans 16 amino acids. In DNA form, the CDR3 reads TGTGCCTGGAGTGGGTTCGAGGGGGCCAGCTCCTACGAGCAGTACTTC. Translated: CAWSGFEGASSYEQYF.

The chain has TRBV12-5 and TRBJ2-4; 9 bases are a match to TRBD1. This CDR3 is built from 13 residues. The junction had 5 bases not matched to a gene; V was cut back by 6 bases and J by 8 bases. In germline, CDR1 is LGHNT, CDR2 FRNRAP. CDR3 sequence: CASGDRGTDIQYF. The CDR3 DNA reads as TGTGCTAGTGGCGACAGGGGGACTGACATTCAGTACTTC.

V and J are TRBV2 and TRBJ2-4, with 11 bases matching TRBD2. With 6 bases clipped from V and 1 base from J, the junction kept 5 bases outside the gene matches. CDR3 length: 16 amino acids. Germline lookup yields CDR1 SNHLY and CDR2 FYNNEI. CDR3 region: CASRERTSGAKNIQYF. As DNA, the CDR3 is TGTGCCAGCAGAGAAAGGACTAGCGGGGCCAAAAACATTCAGTACTTC.

This rearrangement joins TRBV7-6 to TRBJ1-4; a weak D match, TRBD1 (6 bases). CDR1 is SGHVS and CDR2 is FNYEAQ in the germline V gene. V dropped 1 base and J dropped 4 bases, with 10 bases sitting between them. This CDR3 contains 15 residues. The CDR3 loop reads CASSLVWGLNEKLFF. CDR3 sequence (DNA): TGTGCCAGCAGCTTAGTATGGGGGCTTAATGAAAAACTGTTTTTT. Full variable domain (remainder filled in from reference TRBV7-6 and TRBJ1-4): GAGVSQSPRYKVTKRGQDVALRCDPISGHVSLYWYRQALGQGPEFLTYFNYEAQQDKSGLPNDRFSAERPEGSISTLTIQRTEQRDSAMYRCASSLVWGLNEKLFFGSGTQLSVL.

The chain recombines TRBV15 with TRBJ1-4; TRBD1 is a possible D gene (6 bases). V lost 5 bases, J lost 6 bases, and 13 bases lay in between. Germline loops: CDR1 LNHNV, CDR2 YYDKDF (reference sequence). This CDR3 has 14 residues. The CDR3 nucleotides read TGTGCCACCAGCGCCTGGACAGCCGATGAAAAACTGTTTTTT. It yields the protein CATSAWTADEKLFF.

This clone appeared a single time. The rearrangement uses TRBV6-5 and TRBJ1-1; D unresolved. V lost 6 bases and J lost 1, with 6 bases in between. Looked up from germline, CDR1 is MNHEY and CDR2 is SVGAGI. There are 12 residues in the CDR3. CDR3 sequence (DNA): TGTGCCAGCAGCTTCAGGAACACTGAAGCTTTCTTT. Protein product: CASSFRNTEAFF.

The chain carries TRBV10-3 and TRBJ2-7; 7 bases match TRBD1. V lost 10 bases, J lost 2 bases, and 17 bases stayed unmatched. The CDR3 is 16 amino acids. Germline V CDR1 and CDR2: ENHRY, SYGVKD. CDR3: CATRARAEGAAYEQYF. The CDR3 nucleotides read TGTGCCACCCGTGCCCGTGCAGAGGGGGCGGCCTACGAGCAGTACTTC.

The V and J genes are TRBV10-1 and TRBJ2-7, with 8 bases that match TRBD1. This CDR3 region has 15 residues. CDR1 is WNHNN and CDR2 is SYGVQD in the germline V gene (reference sequence). With 3 bases clipped from V and 2 bases from J, the junction kept 6 bases outside the gene matches. CDR3 in amino acids: CASSESGQAAYEQYF. The DNA of the CDR3 is TGCGCCAGCAGTGAATCGGGACAGGCCGCCTACGAGCAGTACTTC.

The V and J genes are TRBV18 and TRBJ1-4, with D possibly being TRBD1 (5 bases). Per germline, CDR1 KGHSH and CDR2 LQKENI. V was cut by 4 bases and J by 6 bases, with 9 bases left in between. The CDR3 extends over 13 amino acids. This CDR3 reads CASSRGRDEKLFF. Here the CDR3 DNA reads TGTGCCAGCTCACGGGGACGCGATGAAAAACTGTTTTTT. Supplemented by reference TRBV18 and TRBJ1-4, the full variable domain reads NAGVMQNPRHLVRRRGQEARLRCSPMKGHSHVYWYRQLPEEGLKFMVYLQKENIIDESGMPKERFSAEFPKEGPSILRIQQVVRGDSAAYFCASSRGRDEKLFFGSGTQLSVL.

This clone was seen once. This rearrangement joins TRBV2 to TRBJ1-5; perhaps TRBD1 as D (6 bases). Trimming took 5 bases from V and 4 from J, leaving 21 bases between them. This CDR3 spans 17 amino acids. Germline V gene lookup returns CDR1 SNHLY and CDR2 FYNNEI. CDR3 protein: CASSRPGTTLANQPQHF. DNA of the CDR3: TGTGCCAGCAGTCGGCCCGGGACAACCTTGGCGAATCAGCCCCAGCATTTT.

The genes are TRBV5-1 and TRBJ1-4; TRBD1 might be the D (5 bases). V shed 0 bases and J shed 0 bases, with 12 bases lying between them. From germline, CDR1 is SGHRS and CDR2 YFSETQ. CDR3 size: 17 residues. The CDR3: CASSLEAGSATNEKLFF. CDR3 bases: TGCGCCAGCAGCTTGGAGGCAGGGTCCGCAACTAATGAAAAACTGTTTTTT.

This chain links TRBV9 with TRBJ2-7; 8 nucleotides line up with TRBD2. Looked up from germline, CDR1 is SGDLS and CDR2 is YYNGEE. The V gene end was trimmed by 5 bases and the J gene end by 1 base; junction bases not matched to a gene: 8. The CDR3 is made up of 15 amino acids. The CDR3 DNA is TGTGCCAGCAGTCGAGCGGGGGCCATGTCCTACGAGCAGTACTTC. Residues: CASSRAGAMSYEQYF. The entire variable domain, with the rest obtained from reference TRBV9 and TRBJ2-7, is as follows: DSGVTQTPKHLITATGQRVTLRCSPRSGDLSVYWYQQSLDQGLQFLIQYYNGEERAKGNILERFSAQQFPDLHSELNLSSLELGDSALYFCASSRAGAMSYEQYFGPGTRLTVT.

J is TRBJ2-3 and V is TRBV27; TRBD2 matches 7 bases. Unmatched junction bases numbered 11, after V lost 7 bases and J lost 4 bases. Germline CDR1 MNHEY, CDR2 SMNVEV (reference sequence). The CDR3 spans 15 residues. The CDR3 DNA follows: TGTGCCAGCACCGCTTTGGGGGAGGGCTCAGATACGCAGTATTTT. The encoded protein is CASTALGEGSDTQYF.

This clone was found once. The chain couples TRBV4-1 to TRBJ1-1; D not certain. With 2 bases removed from V and 1 base from J, the gap between germline ends came to 5 bases. Germline CDR1 and CDR2: MGHRA and YSYEKL. This CDR3 comprises 13 residues. In DNA form, the CDR3 reads TGCGCCAGCAGCCAACGGCAGAACACTGAAGCTTTCTTT. Residues: CASSQRQNTEAFF.

The gene calls are TRBV19 and TRBJ1-5, with D maybe TRBD1 (5 bases). V lost 3 bases to trimming and J lost 0 bases, with 15 bases between them. The CDR3 spans 17 residues. Germline assignment: CDR1 LNHDA and CDR2 SQIVND (reference sequence). The CDR3 is CASSIGVTGFSNQPQHF. CDR3 coding DNA: TGTGCCAGTAGTATTGGGGTCACAGGTTTTAGCAATCAGCCCCAGCATTTT.

The chain is built from TRBV29-1 and TRBJ1-2; 9 nucleotides line up with TRBD1. The junction had 5 bases not matched to a gene; V was cut back by 4 bases and J by 5 bases. Germline V lookup: CDR1 SQVTM, CDR2 ANQGSEA. CDR3 length: 13 amino acids. DNA for the CDR3: TGCAGCGTTGTGGGACAGGGTAATTATGGCTACACCTTC. It translates to CSVVGQGNYGYTF.

With respect to this clone: The germline gene is not matched at one end of the junction; a read error may be the cause. The chain links TRBV18 to TRBJ2-7, with D hard to call. CDR3 length: 13 amino acids. CDR1 and CDR2 (germline): KGHSH, LQKENI. This CDR3 is CASSPPGSFEQYF. The CDR3 nucleotides are TGTGCCAGCTCACCACCCGGTTCCTTCGAGCAGTACTTC.

The chain combines TRBV6-6 with TRBJ1-2; 10 bases fit TRBD1. This CDR3 region has 13 residues. Germline trimming cut 8 bases from V and 8 bases from J; bases unmatched to any gene: 8. Germline V gene data show CDR1 as MNHNY and CDR2 as SVGAGI (reference sequence). The CDR3, as DNA: TGTGCCAGCCTAGGGGGACAGGGGAACGGCTACACCTTC. Its protein is CASLGGQGNGYTF.

The chain has TRBV7-2 and TRBJ2-3, with D maybe TRBD1 (6 bases). Germline V gene lookup returns CDR1 SGHTA and CDR2 FQGNSA. V lost 5 bases, J lost 4 bases, and 19 bases lay in between. CDR3 size: 16 residues. The CDR3 spells CASSPFVWGLADTQYF. For the CDR3, the DNA is TGTGCCAGCAGCCCATTCGTTTGGGGGCTTGCAGATACGCAGTATTTT.

The rearrangement uses TRBV27 and TRBJ2-7; 8 nucleotides match TRBD1. V gave up 5 bases and J gave up 0 bases; unmatched junction bases: 12. The germline V gene has CDR1 MNHEY and CDR2 SMNVEV (reference sequence). This CDR3 is 17 amino acids long. CDR3 residues: CASSLSGTGLSSYEQYF. The CDR3 nucleotides are TGTGCCAGCAGTCTCTCCGGGACAGGATTAAGCTCCTACGAGCAGTACTTC.

The rearrangement joins TRBV7-3 to TRBJ2-1; possible D gene TRBD2, 5 bases. Germline V CDR1 and CDR2: SGHTA, FQGTGA. V was cut by 8 bases and J by 8 bases, with 16 bases left in between. The CDR3 has 13 residues. In DNA form, the CDR3 reads TGTGCCAGCGGCCCGACGGCGGGTCATGAGCAGTTCTTC. Residues: CASGPTAGHEQFF. The variable domain in full, completed from reference TRBV7-3 and TRBJ2-1, reads GAGVSQTPSNKVTEKGKYVELRCDPISGHTALYWYRQSLGQGPEFLIYFQGTGAADDSGLPNDRFFAVRPEGSVSTLKIQRTERGDSAVYLCASGPTAGHEQFFGPGTRLTVL.